This is a list of T cell receptor beta chains from one sample in a study of OX40 agonist ivuxolimab in advanced cancers. Method: immunoSEQ multiplex PCR; TCRdb's copy keeps in-frame clones and lacks some. The profile shows over 25,000 clones, approximately 86% of them singletons. Material: CD4+ or CD8+ T cells sorted from blood, obtained in a trial of the OX40 agonist ivuxolimab. These receptors were taken from an adult with an advanced solid tumor such as melanoma, head and neck, liver or kidney cancer. CDR3s include the opening cysteine and the closing phenylalanine or tryptophan. A D gene is named only where the DNA matches it firmly. Not all rows give a size; the values are once, few, many and, for expanded clones, a class.

TRBV5-1	.	.	TRBJ2-7	TGCGCCAGCAGCTTGGGGAGTGTAAGTCTCGACGAGCAGTACTTC	CASSLGSVSLDEQYF
TRBV27	TRBD2	.	TRBJ2-2	TGTGCCAGCAGTTTCACGGGGGGGCTCGCTGTCGGGGAGCTGTTTTTT	CASSFTGGLAVGELFF
TRBV5-5	.	.	TRBJ1-1	TGTGCCAGCAGCTTGACGTTTAGGACTGAAGCTTTCTTT	CASSLTFRTEAFF
TRBV2	.	.	TRBJ2-5	TGTTCCGAAGGGACGGGGGACGAGACCCAGTACTTC	CSEGTGDETQYF
TRBV27	TRBD2	.	TRBJ2-1	TGTGCCAGCAGTCCCCTAGCGGGGGGGCAGTTCTTC	CASSPLAGGQFF
TRBV7-2	.	.	TRBJ2-5	TGTGCCAGCAGCTCCCTGGGGGCGGGGGAGACCCAGTACTTC	CASSSLGAGETQYF
TRBV7-2	.	.	TRBJ1-1	TGTGCCAGCAGCTTAGTCGAGAACACTGAAGCTTTCTTT	CASSLVENTEAFF
TRBV14	TRBD2	.	TRBJ2-5	TGTGCCAGCAGCTCTCCGACTAGCGGGGTTATGGAGACCCAGTACTTC	CASSSPTSGVMETQYF
TRBV13	.	.	TRBJ1-1	TGTGCCAGCAGCTTGGCAGGGAACACTGAAGCTTTCTTT	CASSLAGNTEAFF
TRBV28	.	.	TRBJ2-7	TGTGCCAGCAGTCTACAGACCCCATACGAGCAGTACTTC	CASSLQTPYEQYF
TRBV5-4	TRBD1	.	TRBJ2-7	TGTGCCAGCAGCTTGGCCGAGACAGGGTACGAGCAGTACTTC	CASSLAETGYEQYF
TRBV14	.	.	TRBJ2-3	TGTGCCAGCAGCCTCGGCGGATTTAGCACAGATACGCAGTATTTT	CASSLGGFSTDTQYF
TRBV7-9	.	.	TRBJ2-7	TGTGCCAGCAGCTCCCCAGGGGACCCCTACGAGCAGTACTTC	CASSSPGDPYEQYF
TRBV7-2	.	once	TRBJ1-1	TGTGCCAGCAGCTTAGCTGGCAGGGAAACTGAAGCTTTCTTT	CASSLAGRETEAFF